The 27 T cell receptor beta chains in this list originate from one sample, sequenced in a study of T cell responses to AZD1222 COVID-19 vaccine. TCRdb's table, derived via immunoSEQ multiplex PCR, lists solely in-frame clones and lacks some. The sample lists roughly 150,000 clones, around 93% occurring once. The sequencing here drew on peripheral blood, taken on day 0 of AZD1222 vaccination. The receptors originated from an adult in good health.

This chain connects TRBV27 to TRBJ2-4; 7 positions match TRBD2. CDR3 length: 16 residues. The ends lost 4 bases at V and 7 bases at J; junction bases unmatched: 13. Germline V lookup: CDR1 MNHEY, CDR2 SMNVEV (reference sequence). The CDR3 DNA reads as TGTGCCAGCAGTTCGGGAGGTGGGGTCGGAAGGAACATTCAGTACTTC. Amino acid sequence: CASSSGGGVGRNIQYF.

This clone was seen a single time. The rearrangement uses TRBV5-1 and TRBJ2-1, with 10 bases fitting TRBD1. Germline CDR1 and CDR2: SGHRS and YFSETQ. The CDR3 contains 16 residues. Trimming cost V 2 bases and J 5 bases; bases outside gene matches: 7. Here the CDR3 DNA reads TGCGCCAGCAGCTTCTCCGGGACAGGGGTCCACAATGAGCAGTTCTTC. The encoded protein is CASSFSGTGVHNEQFF.

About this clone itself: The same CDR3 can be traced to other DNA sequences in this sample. The CDR3 DNA sequence: TGTGCCAGCAGCTTAGCGGGTAGCACAGATACGCAGTATTTT. This codes for CASSLAGSTDTQYF. The chain has TRBV7-9 and TRBJ2-3, with D unclear. The CDR3 runs 14 residues. CDR1 and CDR2 from the germline V gene are SEHNR and FQNEAQ (reference sequence). V lost 0 bases to trimming and J lost 0 bases, with 4 bases between them.

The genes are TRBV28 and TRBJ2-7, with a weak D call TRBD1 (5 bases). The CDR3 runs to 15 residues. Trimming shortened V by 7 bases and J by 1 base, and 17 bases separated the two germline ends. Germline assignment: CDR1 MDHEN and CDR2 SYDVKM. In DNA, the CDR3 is TGTGCCAGCAACCACCTCAGGGATTATTCCTACGAGCAGTACTTC. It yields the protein CASNHLRDYSYEQYF.

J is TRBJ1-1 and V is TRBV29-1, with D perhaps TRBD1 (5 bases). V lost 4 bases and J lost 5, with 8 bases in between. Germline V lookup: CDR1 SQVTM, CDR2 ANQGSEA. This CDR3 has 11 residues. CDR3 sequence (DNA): TGCAGCGTTGCGGGGGTAACTGAAGCTTTCTTT. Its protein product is CSVAGVTEAFF.

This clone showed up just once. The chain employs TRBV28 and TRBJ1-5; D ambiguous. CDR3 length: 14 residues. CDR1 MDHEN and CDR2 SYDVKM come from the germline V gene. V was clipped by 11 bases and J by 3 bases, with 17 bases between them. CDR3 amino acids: CAPALAANNQPQHF. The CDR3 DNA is TGTGCCCCGGCTTTGGCAGCAAACAATCAGCCCCAGCATTTT.

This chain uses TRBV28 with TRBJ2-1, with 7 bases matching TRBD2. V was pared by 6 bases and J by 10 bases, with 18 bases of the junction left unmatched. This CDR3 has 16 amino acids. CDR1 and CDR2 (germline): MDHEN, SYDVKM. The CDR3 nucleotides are TGTGCCAGCAGGACCCTCGACGGCGGGAGAGCTGGGGAGCAGTTCTTC. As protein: CASRTLDGGRAGEQFF.

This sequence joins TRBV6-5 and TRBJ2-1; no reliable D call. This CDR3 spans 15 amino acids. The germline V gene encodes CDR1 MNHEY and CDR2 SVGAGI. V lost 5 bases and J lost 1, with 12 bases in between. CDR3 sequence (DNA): TGTGCCAGCAGTCCTGTCGGAAAGTCCTACAATGAGCAGTTCTTC. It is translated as CASSPVGKSYNEQFF.

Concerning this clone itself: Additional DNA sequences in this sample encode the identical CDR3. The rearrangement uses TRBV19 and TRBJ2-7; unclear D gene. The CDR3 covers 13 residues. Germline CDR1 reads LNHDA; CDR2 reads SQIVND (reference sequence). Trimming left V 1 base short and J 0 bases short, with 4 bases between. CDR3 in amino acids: CASSIALSYEQYF. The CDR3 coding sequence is TGTGCCAGTAGTATAGCTCTCTCCTACGAGCAGTACTTC.

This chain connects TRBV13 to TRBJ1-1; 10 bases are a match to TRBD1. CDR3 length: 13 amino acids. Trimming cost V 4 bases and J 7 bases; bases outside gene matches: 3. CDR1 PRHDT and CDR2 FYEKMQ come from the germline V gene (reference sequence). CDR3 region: CASSSDRGIEAFF. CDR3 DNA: TGTGCCAGCAGCTCGGACAGGGGGATTGAAGCTTTCTTT.

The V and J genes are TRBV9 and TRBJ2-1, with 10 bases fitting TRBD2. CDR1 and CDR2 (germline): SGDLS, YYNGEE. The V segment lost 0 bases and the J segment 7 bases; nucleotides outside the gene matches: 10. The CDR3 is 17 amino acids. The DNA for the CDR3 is TGTGCCAGCAGCGTAGACCCTCTAGCGGGGGTGGTGAATGAGCAGTTCTTC. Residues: CASSVDPLAGVVNEQFF.

CDR3 sequence (DNA): TGTGCCAGCAGTTACTCGAAGGTATACAGTCGTAAGGAAAATTCACCCCTCCACTTT. It encodes CASSYSKVYSRKENSPLHF. This rearrangement joins TRBV6-7 to TRBJ1-6; D is uncertain. TRBV6-7 counts as an open reading frame of uncertain function. Trimming pared 0 bases from V and 7 bases from J, leaving 22 bases between. This CDR3 contains 19 residues.

CDR3 sequence: CASSRDSGTGELFF. CDR3 in DNA: TGTGCCAGCAGCCGGGACTCTGGAACCGGGGAGCTGTTTTTT. The chain joins TRBV7-9 to TRBJ2-2; D perhaps matches TRBD2 (6 bases). This CDR3 is 14 amino acids long. Germline assignment: CDR1 SEHNR and CDR2 FQNEAQ (reference sequence). V lost 5 bases and J 5 bases, leaving 12 bases between the germline ends.

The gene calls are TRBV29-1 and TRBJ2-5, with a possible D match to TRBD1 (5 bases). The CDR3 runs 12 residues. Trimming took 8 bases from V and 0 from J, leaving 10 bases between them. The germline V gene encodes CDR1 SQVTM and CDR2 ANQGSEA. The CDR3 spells CSTGHNQETQYF. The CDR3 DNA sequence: TGCAGCACCGGACACAACCAAGAGACCCAGTACTTC. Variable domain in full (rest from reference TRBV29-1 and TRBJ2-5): SAVISQKPSRDICQRGTSLTIQCQVDSQVTMMFWYRQQPGQSLTLIATANQGSEATYESGFVIDKFPISRPNLTFSTLTVSNMSPEDSSIYLCSTGHNQETQYFGPGTRLLVL.

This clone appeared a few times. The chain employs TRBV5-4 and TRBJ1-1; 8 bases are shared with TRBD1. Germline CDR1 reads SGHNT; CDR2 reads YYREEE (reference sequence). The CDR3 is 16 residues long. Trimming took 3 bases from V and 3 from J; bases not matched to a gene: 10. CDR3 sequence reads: CASSSSRGLKDTEAFF. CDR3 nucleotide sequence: TGTGCCAGCAGCTCATCCAGGGGGCTTAAGGACACTGAAGCTTTCTTT.

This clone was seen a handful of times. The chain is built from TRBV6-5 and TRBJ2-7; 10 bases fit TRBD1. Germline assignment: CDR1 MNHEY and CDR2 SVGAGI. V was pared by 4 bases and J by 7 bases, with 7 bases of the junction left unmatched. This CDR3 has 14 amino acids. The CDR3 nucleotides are TGTGCCAGCAGTTTCCGACAGGGGGCTTGGGAGCAGTACTTC. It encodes CASSFRQGAWEQYF.

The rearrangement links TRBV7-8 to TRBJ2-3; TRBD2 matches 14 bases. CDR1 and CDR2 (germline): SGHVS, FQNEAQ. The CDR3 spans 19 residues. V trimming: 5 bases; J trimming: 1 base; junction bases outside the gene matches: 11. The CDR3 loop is CASSPGGTSGSTGTDTQYF. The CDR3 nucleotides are TGTGCCAGCAGCCCAGGGGGGACTAGCGGGAGTACCGGCACAGATACGCAGTATTTT.

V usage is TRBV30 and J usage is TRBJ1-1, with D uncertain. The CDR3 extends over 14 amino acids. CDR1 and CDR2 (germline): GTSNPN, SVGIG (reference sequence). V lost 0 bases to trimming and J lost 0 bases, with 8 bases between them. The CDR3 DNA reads TGTGCCTGGAGTGTAAAACTGGTGAACACTGAAGCTTTCTTT. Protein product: CAWSVKLVNTEAFF.

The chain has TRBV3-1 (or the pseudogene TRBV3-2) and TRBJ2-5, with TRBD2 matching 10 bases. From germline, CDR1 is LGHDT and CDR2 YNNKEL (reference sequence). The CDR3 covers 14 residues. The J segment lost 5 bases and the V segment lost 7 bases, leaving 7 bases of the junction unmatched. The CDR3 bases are TGTGCCAGCATAGACCTTAGCGGGGGGGAGACCCAGTACTTC. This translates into CASIDLSGGETQYF.

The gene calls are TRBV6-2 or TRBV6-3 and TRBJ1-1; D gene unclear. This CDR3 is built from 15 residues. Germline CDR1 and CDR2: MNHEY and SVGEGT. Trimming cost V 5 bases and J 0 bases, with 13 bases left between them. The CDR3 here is CASSPADGMNTEAFF. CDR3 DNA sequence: TGTGCCAGCAGTCCCGCGGACGGAATGAACACTGAAGCTTTCTTT.

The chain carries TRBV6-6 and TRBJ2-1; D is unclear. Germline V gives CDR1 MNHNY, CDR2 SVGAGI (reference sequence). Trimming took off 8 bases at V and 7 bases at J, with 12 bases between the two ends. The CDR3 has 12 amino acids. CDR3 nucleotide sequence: TGTGCCAGCGCTGACCTTAGGAATGAGCAGTTCTTC. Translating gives CASADLRNEQFF.

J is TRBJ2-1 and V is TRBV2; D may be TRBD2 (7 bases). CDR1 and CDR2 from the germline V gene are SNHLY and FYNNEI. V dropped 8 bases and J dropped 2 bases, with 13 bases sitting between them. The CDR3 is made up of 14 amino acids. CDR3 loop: CASGGASPYNEQFF. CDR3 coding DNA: TGTGCCAGCGGGGGGGCTTCCCCCTACAATGAGCAGTTCTTC.

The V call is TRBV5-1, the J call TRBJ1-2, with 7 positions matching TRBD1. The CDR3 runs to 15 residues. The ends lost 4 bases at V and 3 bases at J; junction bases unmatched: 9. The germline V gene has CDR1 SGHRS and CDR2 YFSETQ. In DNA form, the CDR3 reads TGCGCCAGCAGCCCCGACGGGACAGCTTACTATGGCTACACCTTC. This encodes CASSPDGTAYYGYTF.

For the CDR3, the DNA is TGCGCCAGCAGCAGCTCTTTCTGGGCCAACGTCCTGACTTTC. This translates into CASSSSFWANVLTF. The J gene is TRBJ2-6, the V gene TRBV4-1; D ambiguous. Germline CDR1 and CDR2: MGHRA and YSYEKL. Trimming stripped 5 bases from V and 5 bases from J, with 10 bases between. The CDR3 is 14 amino acids.

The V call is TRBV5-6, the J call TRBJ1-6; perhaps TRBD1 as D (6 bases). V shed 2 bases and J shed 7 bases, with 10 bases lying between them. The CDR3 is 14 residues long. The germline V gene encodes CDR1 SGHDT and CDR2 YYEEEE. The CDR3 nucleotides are TGTGCCAGCAGCTTCAGACAGGCCAATTCACCCCTCCACTTT. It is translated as CASSFRQANSPLHF. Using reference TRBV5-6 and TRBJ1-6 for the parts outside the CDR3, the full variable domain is DAGVTQSPTHLIKTRGQQVTLRCSPKSGHDTVSWYQQALGQGPQFIFQYYEEEERQRGNFPDRFSGHQFPNYSSELNVNALLLGDSALYLCASSFRQANSPLHFGNGTRLTVT.

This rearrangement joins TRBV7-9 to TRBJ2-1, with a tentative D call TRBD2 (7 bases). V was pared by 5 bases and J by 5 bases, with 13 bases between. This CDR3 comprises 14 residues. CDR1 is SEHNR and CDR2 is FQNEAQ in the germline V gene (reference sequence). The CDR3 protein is CASSLGGANNEQFF. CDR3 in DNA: TGTGCCAGCAGCCTAGGGGGGGCAAACAATGAGCAGTTCTTC.

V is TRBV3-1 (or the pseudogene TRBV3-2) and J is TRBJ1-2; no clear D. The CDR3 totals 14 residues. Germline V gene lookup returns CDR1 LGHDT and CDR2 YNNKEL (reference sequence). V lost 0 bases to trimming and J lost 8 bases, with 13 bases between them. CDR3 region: CASSQDGGSRGYTF. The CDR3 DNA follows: TGTGCCAGCAGCCAAGATGGAGGTTCCCGAGGCTACACCTTC.